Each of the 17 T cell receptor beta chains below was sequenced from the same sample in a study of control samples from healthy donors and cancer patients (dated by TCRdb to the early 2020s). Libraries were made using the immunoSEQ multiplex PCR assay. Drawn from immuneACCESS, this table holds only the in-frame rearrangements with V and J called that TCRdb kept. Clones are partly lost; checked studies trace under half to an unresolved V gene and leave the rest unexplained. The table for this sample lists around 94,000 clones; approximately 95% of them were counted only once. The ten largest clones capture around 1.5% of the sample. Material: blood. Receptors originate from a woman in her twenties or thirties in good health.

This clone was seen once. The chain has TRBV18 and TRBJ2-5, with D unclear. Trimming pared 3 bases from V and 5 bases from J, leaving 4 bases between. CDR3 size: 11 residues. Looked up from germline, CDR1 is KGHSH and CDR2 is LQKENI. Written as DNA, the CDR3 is TGTGCCAGCTCACCGGGGGAGACCCAGTACTTC. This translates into CASSPGETQYF.

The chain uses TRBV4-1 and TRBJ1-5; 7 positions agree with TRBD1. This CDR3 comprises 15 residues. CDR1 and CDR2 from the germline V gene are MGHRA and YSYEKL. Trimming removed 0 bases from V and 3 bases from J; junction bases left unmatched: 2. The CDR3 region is CASSQEGQPNQPQHF. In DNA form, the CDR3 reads TGCGCCAGCAGCCAAGAGGGACAGCCCAATCAGCCCCAGCATTTT.

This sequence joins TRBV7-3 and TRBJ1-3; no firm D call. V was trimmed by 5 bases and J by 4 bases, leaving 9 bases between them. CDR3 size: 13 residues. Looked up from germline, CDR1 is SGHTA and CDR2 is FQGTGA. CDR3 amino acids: CASSDTGGNTIYF. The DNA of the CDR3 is TGTGCCAGCAGCGACACTGGCGGAAACACCATATATTTT.

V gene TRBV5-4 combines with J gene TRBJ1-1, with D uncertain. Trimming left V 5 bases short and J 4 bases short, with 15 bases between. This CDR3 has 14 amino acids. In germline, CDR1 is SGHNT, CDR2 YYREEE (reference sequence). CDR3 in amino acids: CASSPESGTTEAFF. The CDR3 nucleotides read TGTGCCAGCAGTCCTGAATCGGGAACCACTGAAGCTTTCTTT.

The CDR3, as DNA: TGTGCCAGCAGCCCGAACAGGATTGGGAACACCGGGGAGCTGTTTTTT. It is translated as CASSPNRIGNTGELFF. This rearrangement joins TRBV3-1 (or the pseudogene TRBV3-2) to TRBJ2-2; perhaps TRBD1 as D (5 bases). Trimming removed 4 bases at V and 1 base at J, with 13 bases between. CDR3 length: 16 residues. Germline CDR1 reads LGHDT; CDR2 reads YNNKEL (reference sequence).

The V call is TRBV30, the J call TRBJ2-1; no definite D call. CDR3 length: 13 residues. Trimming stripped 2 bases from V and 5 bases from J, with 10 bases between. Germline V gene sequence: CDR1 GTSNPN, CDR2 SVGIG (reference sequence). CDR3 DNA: TGTGCCTGGAGTTTAAACAGTCACAATGAGCAGTTCTTC. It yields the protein CAWSLNSHNEQFF.

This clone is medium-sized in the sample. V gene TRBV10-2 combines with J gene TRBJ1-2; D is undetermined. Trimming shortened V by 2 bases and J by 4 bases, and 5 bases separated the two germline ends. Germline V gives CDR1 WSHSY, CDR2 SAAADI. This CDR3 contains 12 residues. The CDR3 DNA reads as TGCGCCAGCAGTGAGAACCCCTATGGCTACACCTTC. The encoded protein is CASSENPYGYTF.

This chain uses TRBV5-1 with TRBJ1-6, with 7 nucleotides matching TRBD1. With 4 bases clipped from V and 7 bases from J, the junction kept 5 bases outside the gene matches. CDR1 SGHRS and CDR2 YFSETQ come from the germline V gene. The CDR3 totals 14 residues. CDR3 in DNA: TGCGCCAGCAGCCTGACAGGGTCCAATTCACCCCTCCACTTT. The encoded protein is CASSLTGSNSPLHF.

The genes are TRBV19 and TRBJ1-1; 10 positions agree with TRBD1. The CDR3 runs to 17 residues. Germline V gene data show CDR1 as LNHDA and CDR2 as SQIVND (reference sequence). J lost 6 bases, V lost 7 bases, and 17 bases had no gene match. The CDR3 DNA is TGTGCCAGTATTTTTACGAATCCAGGACAGGGGGAATCTGAAGCTTTCTTT. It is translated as CASIFTNPGQGESEAFF.

As DNA, the CDR3 is TGTGCCAGCAACCGGGAGATGGGCAATGAGCAGTTCTTC. Amino acid sequence: CASNREMGNEQFF. This chain joins TRBV6-5 and TRBJ2-1; D may be TRBD2 (6 bases). Per germline, CDR1 MNHEY and CDR2 SVGAGI. CDR3 size: 13 residues. V was cut by 7 bases and J by 6 bases, with 13 bases left in between.

The CDR3 region has the DNA TGTGCCAGCAGTTATGGACAGGGAAGGCAGCCCCAGCATTTT. Protein sequence: CASSYGQGRQPQHF. This chain connects TRBV2 to TRBJ1-5; 8 bases are a match to TRBD1. Trimming cost V 5 bases and J 7 bases; bases outside gene matches: 7. Germline V lookup: CDR1 SNHLY, CDR2 FYNNEI. The CDR3 runs to 14 residues.

The CDR3 DNA follows: TGTGCCAGCAGTTCAGCAGCGGGGGGAGCAACAGATACGCAGTATTTT. Residues: CASSSAAGGATDTQYF. This chain links TRBV6-4 with TRBJ2-3; TRBD2 aligns across 9 bases. The germline V gene encodes CDR1 MRHNA and CDR2 SNTAGT. V was pared by 5 bases and J by 3 bases, with 9 bases of the junction left unmatched. The CDR3 sequence is 16 residues long.

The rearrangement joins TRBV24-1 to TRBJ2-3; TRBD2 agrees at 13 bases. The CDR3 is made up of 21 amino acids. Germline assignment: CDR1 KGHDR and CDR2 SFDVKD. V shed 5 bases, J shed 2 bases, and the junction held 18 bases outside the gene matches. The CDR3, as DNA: TGTGCCACCAGTGGTCATACTAGCGGGGGGGCCGCTATCGGAACCACAGATACGCAGTATTTT. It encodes CATSGHTSGGAAIGTTDTQYF.

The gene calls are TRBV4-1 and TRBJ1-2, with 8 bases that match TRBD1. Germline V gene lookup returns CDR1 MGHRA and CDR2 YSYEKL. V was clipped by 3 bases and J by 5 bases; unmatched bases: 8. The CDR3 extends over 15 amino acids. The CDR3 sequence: CASSQLPGGGYGYTF. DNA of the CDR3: TGCGCCAGCAGCCAGCTTCCAGGGGGCGGATATGGCTACACCTTC.

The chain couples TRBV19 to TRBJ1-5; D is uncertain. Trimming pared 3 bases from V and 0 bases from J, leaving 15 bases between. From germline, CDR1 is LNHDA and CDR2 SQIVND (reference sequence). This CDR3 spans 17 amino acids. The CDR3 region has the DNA TGTGCCAGTAGTATTTCGGGCAGGAGGTATAGCAATCAGCCCCAGCATTTT. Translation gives CASSISGRRYSNQPQHF.

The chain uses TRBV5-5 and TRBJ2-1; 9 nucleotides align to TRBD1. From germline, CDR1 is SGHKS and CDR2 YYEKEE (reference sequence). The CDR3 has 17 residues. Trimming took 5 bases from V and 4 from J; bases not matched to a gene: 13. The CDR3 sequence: CASSLPAGQGTYNEQFF. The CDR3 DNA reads TGTGCCAGCAGTCTGCCCGCGGGACAGGGAACTTACAATGAGCAGTTCTTC. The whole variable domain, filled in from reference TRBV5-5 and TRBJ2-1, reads DAGVTQSPTHLIKTRGQQVTLRCSPISGHKSVSWYQQVLGQGPQFIFQYYEKEERGRGNFPDRFSARQFPNYSSELNVNALLLGDSALYLCASSLPAGQGTYNEQFFGPGTRLTVL.

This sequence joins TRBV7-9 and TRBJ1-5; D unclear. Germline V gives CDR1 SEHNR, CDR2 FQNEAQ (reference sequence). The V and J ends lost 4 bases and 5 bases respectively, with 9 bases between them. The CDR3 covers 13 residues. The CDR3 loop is CASSSNRDQPQHF. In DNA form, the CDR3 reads TGTGCCAGCAGCTCAAACAGAGATCAGCCCCAGCATTTT.